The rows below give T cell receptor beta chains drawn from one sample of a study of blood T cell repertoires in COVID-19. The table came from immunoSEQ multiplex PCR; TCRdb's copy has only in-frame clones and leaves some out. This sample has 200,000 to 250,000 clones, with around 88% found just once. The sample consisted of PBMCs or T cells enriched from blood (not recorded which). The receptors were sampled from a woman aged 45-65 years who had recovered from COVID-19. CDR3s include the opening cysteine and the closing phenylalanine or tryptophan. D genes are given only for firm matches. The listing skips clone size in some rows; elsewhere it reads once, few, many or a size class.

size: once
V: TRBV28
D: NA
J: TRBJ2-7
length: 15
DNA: TGTGCCAGCAGTCCCCGGTTAGCGAGGTACCACGAGCAGTACTTC
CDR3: CASSPRLARYHEQYF

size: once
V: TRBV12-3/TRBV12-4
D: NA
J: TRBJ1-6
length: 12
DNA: TGTGCCAGCAGTCTCCAGGGTGGACCCCTCCACTTT
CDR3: CASSLQGGPLHF

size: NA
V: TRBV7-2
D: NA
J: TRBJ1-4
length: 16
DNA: TGTGCCAGCAGCTTAGCGCCAGCAGGGTTTAATGAAAAACTGTTTTTT
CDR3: CASSLAPAGFNEKLFF

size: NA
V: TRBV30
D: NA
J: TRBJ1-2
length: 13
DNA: TGTGCCTGGAGCACCCAGAGGGTATTAGGCTACACCTTC
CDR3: CAWSTQRVLGYTF

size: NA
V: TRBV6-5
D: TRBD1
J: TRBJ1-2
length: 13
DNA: TGTGCCAGCAGTCGTTCCTGGGACAGCGAAAAAAACTTC
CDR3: CASSRSWDSEKNF

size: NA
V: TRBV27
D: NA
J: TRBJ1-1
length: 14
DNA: TGTGCCAGCAGTTTTACAGGGTTGAACACTGAAGCTTTCTTT
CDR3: CASSFTGLNTEAFF

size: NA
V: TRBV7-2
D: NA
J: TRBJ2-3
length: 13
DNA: TGTGCCAGCAGCTTAAGACAGCCAGATACGCAGTATTTT
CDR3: CASSLRQPDTQYF

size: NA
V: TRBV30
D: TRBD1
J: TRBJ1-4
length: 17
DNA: TGTGCCTGGAGTGTACGAAAGGGGGCGATTACTAATGAAAAACTGTTTTTT
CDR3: CAWSVRKGAITNEKLFF

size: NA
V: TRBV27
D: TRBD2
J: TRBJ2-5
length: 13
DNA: TGTGCCAGCAGAACTAGCGGGAAGGAGACCCAGTACTTC
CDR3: CASRTSGKETQYF

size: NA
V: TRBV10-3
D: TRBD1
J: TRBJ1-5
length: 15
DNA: TGTGCCATCAGAGATGGACAGGGGGCTTATCAGCCCCAGCATTTT
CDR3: CAIRDGQGAYQPQHF

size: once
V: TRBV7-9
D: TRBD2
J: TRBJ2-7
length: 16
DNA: TGTGCCAGCAGCACGGGGACTAGCGGGAGTTTTTGGGAGCAGTACTTC
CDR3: CASSTGTSGSFWEQYF

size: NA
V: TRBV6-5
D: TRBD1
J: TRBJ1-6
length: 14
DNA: TGTGCCAGCAGTTACGCCCAGGGGGCTTCACCCCTCCACTTT
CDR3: CASSYAQGASPLHF

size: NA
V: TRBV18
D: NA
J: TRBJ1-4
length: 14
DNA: TGTGCCAGCTCAGAGGGACTGCAGAGGGAAAAACTGTTTTTT
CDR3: CASSEGLQREKLFF

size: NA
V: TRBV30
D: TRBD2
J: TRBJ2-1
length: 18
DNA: TGTGCCTGGAGTGCCCTTACTAGCGGGGGACTCTCCTACAATGAGCAGTTCTTC
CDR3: CAWSALTSGGLSYNEQFF

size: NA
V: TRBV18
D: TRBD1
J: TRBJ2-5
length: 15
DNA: TGTGCCAGCTCACCTTCCCCAGGGGGCATAGAGACCCAGTACTTC
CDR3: CASSPSPGGIETQYF

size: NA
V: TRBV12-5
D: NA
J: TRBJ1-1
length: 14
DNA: TGTGCTAGTGGTCCACGCGGGACGAACACTGAAGCTTTCTTT
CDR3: CASGPRGTNTEAFF

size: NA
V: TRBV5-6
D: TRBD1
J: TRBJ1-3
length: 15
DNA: TGTGCCAGTAAGGGACAGAACAACTCTGGAAACACCATATATTTT
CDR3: CASKGQNNSGNTIYF

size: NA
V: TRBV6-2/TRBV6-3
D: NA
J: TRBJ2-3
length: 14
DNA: TGTGCCAGCAGTTACTGGGCAAGCACAGATACGCAGTATTTT
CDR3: CASSYWASTDTQYF

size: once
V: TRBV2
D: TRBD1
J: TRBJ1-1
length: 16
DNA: TGTGCCACAGTCTCGGACAGGGGGTCGGCGAACACTGAAGCTTTCTTT
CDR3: CATVSDRGSANTEAFF

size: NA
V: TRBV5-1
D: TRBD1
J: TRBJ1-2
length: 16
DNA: TGCGCCAGCAGCTTGGACCCAGGGGGCGCCTCATATGGCTACACCTTC
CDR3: CASSLDPGGASYGYTF

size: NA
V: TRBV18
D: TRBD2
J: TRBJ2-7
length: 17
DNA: TGTGCCAGCTCACGACAAGGTGGGACTAGCGGGAGATACGAGCAGTACTTC
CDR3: CASSRQGGTSGRYEQYF

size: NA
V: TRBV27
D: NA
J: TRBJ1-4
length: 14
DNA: TGTGCCAGCAGTTTTAGGCAGGGGCGAGAAAAACTGTTTTTT
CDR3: CASSFRQGREKLFF

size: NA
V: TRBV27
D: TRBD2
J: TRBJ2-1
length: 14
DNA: TGTGCCAGCAGTCCGCGGGGGGTCTGGAATGAGCAGTTCTTC
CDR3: CASSPRGVWNEQFF

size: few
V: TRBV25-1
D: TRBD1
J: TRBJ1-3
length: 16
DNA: TGTGCCAGCAGTGGGACAGGGAAGGCAGGGGGAAACACCATATATTTT
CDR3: CASSGTGKAGGNTIYF

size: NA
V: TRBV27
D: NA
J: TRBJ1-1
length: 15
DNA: TGTGCCAGCAGTTTCGGGTTCGGGGGGAACACTGAAGCTTTCTTT
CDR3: CASSFGFGGNTEAFF

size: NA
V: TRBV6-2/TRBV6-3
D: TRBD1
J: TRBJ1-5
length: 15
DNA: TGTGCCAGCAGTTACCCGGGACAGGGGGCTCAGCCCCAGCATTTT
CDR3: CASSYPGQGAQPQHF

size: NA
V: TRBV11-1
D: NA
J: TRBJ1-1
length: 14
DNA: TGTGCCAGCAGCTTAAGTCGAGTAGCCTCCGAAGCTTTCTTT
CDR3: CASSLSRVASEAFF

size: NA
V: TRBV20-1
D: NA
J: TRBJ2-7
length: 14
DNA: TGCAGTGCTAGTTCGTTAGTAAGCTCCTACGAGCAGTACTTC
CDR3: CSASSLVSSYEQYF

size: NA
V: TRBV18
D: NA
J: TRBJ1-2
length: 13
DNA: TGTGCCAGCTCACCCCAGGCAGGGGACGGCTACACCTTC
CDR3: CASSPQAGDGYTF

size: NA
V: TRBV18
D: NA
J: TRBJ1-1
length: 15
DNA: TGTGCCAGCTCACCACCGGGGCTCCGGTCTTTTGAAGCTTTCTTT
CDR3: CASSPPGLRSFEAFF

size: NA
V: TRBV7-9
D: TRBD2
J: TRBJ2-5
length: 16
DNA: TGTGCCAGCAGCCCCACCGGGACTAGCGGCCAAGAGACCCAGTACTTC
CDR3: CASSPTGTSGQETQYF

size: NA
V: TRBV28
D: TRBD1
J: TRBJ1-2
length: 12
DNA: TGTGCCAGCAGGACAGGGAACTATGGCTACACCTTC
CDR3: CASRTGNYGYTF

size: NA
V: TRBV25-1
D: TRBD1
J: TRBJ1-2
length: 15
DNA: TGTGCCAGCAGTGGTGGGACAGCGAGATACTATGGCTACACCTTC
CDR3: CASSGGTARYYGYTF

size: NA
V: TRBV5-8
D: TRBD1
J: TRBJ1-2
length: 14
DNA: TGTGCCAGCATCGTTTACGGACAGGGTAGGGGCTACACCTTC
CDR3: CASIVYGQGRGYTF

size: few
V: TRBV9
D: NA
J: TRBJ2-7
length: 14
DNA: TGTGCCAGCAGCGTAGGATCGGGGTCCTACGAGCAGTACTTC
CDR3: CASSVGSGSYEQYF

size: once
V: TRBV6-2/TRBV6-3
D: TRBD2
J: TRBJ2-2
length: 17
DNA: TGTGCCAGCAGTTACTCTGGACTAGCGGGGGGCAGTGGGGAGCTGTTTTTT
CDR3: CASSYSGLAGGSGELFF

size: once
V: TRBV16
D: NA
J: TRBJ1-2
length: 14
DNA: TGTGCCAGCAGTCGACAGCAGGGTAACTATGGCTACACCTTC
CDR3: CASSRQQGNYGYTF

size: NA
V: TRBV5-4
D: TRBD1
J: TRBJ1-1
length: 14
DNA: TGTGCCAGCAGTCGGGACAGGGGGGACACTGAAGCTTTCTTT
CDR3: CASSRDRGDTEAFF

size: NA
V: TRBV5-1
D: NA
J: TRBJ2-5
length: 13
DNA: TGCGCCAGCAGCTTCACTAGCCAAGAGACCCAGTACTTC
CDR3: CASSFTSQETQYF

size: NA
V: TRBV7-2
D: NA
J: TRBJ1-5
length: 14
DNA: TGTGCCAGCAGCTTAGGACATGGTAATCAGCCCCAGCATTTT
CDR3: CASSLGHGNQPQHF

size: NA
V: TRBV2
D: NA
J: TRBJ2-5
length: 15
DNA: TGTGCCAGCAGTGGAGGTAGGGGGTCTTTCGGGACCCAGTACTTC
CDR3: CASSGGRGSFGTQYF

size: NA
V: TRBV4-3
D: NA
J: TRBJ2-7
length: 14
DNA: TGCGCCAGCAGCCAAGCGTCCCGGGGCTACGAGCAGTACTTC
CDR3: CASSQASRGYEQYF

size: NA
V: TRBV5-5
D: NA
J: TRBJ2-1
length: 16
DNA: TGTGCCAGCAGCTTGGCCTGGGGGCTGACCTACAATGAGCAGTTCTTC
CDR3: CASSLAWGLTYNEQFF

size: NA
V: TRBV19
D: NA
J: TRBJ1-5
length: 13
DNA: TGTGCCAGTACCCGGACAGAGAATCAGCCCCAGCATTTT
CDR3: CASTRTENQPQHF

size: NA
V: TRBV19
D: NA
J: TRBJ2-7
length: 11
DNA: TGTGCCAGTAGGACTACCTACGAGCAGTACTTC
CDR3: CASRTTYEQYF

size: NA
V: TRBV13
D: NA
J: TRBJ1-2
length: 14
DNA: TGTGCCAGCAGCAACGGGAGGGCTAACTATGGCTACACCTTC
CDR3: CASSNGRANYGYTF

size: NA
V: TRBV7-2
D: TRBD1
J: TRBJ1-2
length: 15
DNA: TGTGCCAGCAGCTTCGGACAGGGAGATGTCTATGGCTACACCTTC
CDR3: CASSFGQGDVYGYTF

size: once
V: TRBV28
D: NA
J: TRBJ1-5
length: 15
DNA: TGTGCCAGCAGTATGCAGACAGGTACGAAACAGCCCCAGCATTTT
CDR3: CASSMQTGTKQPQHF

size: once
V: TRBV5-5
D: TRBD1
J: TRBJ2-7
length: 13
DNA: TGTGCCAGCACCGAGGACAGGGGAAACGAGCAGTACTTC
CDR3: CASTEDRGNEQYF

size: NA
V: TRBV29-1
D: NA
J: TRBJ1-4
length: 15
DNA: TGCAGCGTTGGGAATCAGGGGACCACTAATGAAAAACTGTTTTTT
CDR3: CSVGNQGTTNEKLFF

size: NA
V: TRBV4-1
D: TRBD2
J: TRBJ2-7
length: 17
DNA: TGCGCCAGCAGCCAAGGAGCGGGGGGGCCCAGTACCTACGAGCAGTACTTC
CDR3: CASSQGAGGPSTYEQYF

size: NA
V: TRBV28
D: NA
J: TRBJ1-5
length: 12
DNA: TGTGCCAGCGTCCAGGGTGGTCAGCCCCAGCATTTT
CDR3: CASVQGGQPQHF

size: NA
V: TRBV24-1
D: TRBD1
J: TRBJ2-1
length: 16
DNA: TGTGCCACCAGTGACCTCGACAGGGGGCTCTACAGTGAGCAGTTCTTC
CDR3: CATSDLDRGLYSEQFF